Each of the 24 T cell receptor beta chains below was sequenced from the same sample in a study of monozygotic twins with inflammatory bowel disease. Reprocessing the 5' RACE reads, TCRdb reports a single entry for every CDR3 protein and omits DNA. This table lists approximately 330,000 distinct CDR3 sequences. Sequencing was done on a sample of blood. These receptor sequences come from a human donor with ulcerative colitis or Crohn's disease, or a healthy co-twin of an affected twin (not recorded which).

The chain employs TRBV20-1 and TRBJ1-6. Per germline, CDR1 DFQATT and CDR2 SNEGSKA (reference sequence). This CDR3 has 13 residues. CDR3 amino acids: CSANHEPDSPLHF.

CDR3: CASSSTSGYTDTQYF. The rearrangement links TRBV5-4 to TRBJ2-3; the TCRdb D gene call, TRBD2, has no DNA to confirm it. The CDR3 runs to 15 residues. CDR1 SGHNT and CDR2 YYREEE come from the germline V gene (reference sequence). Variable domain in full (rest from reference TRBV5-4 and TRBJ2-3): ETGVTQSPTHLIKTRGQQVTLRCSSQSGHNTVSWYQQALGQGPQFIFQYYREEENGRGNFPPRFSGLQFPNYSSELNVNALELDDSALYLCASSSTSGYTDTQYFGPGTRLTVL.

The rearrangement uses TRBV24-1 and TRBJ2-6; TCRdb gives TRBD1 as the D gene, but with no DNA this cannot be confirmed. The CDR3 loop spans 17 amino acids. Germline assignment: CDR1 KGHDR and CDR2 SFDVKD. CDR3 residues: CATAGQGSPSGANVLTF.

This chain links TRBV19 with TRBJ2-2. Germline loops: CDR1 LNHDA, CDR2 SQIVND (reference sequence). This CDR3 is 14 amino acids long. The CDR3 loop reads CASSIDVSSGELFF.

This chain links TRBV7-3 with TRBJ2-7. There are 14 residues in the CDR3. The germline CDR1 and CDR2 sequences are SGHTA and FQGTGA. The CDR3 sequence is CASSLSPASYEQYF.

The V call is TRBV27, the J call TRBJ2-1; TCRdb's D call, TRBD2, is unchecked because there is no DNA. The CDR3 extends over 15 amino acids. Germline V gene data show CDR1 as MNHEY and CDR2 as SMNVEV (reference sequence). CDR3 loop: CASSLLAELLDEQFF.

The rearrangement uses TRBV19 and TRBJ2-5; the D call of TRBD2 rests on TCRdb alone, since no DNA is present to check it. The CDR3 is 16 amino acids. Germline V gene sequence: CDR1 LNHDA, CDR2 SQIVND (reference sequence). This CDR3 is CASSSGRATYQETQYF.

CDR3 residues: CASSQGTAPRHGYTF. This rearrangement joins TRBV6-1 to TRBJ1-2; there is no DNA to check the TCRdb D call of TRBD1. This CDR3 is built from 15 residues. The germline V gene encodes CDR1 MNHNS and CDR2 SASEGT.

The chain employs TRBV20-1 and TRBJ1-2. The CDR3 consists of 14 residues. From germline, CDR1 is DFQATT and CDR2 SNEGSKA (reference sequence). This CDR3 reads CSATRAGWHYGYTF.

J is TRBJ2-7 and V is TRBV29-1; there is no DNA to check the TCRdb D call of TRBD2. Germline CDR1 and CDR2: SQVTM and ANQGSEA. There are 12 residues in the CDR3. CDR3 in amino acids: CSAGLDSYEQYF.

The chain joins TRBV18 to TRBJ1-2. Looked up from germline, CDR1 is KGHSH and CDR2 is LQKENI. The CDR3 spans 12 residues. The CDR3 spells CASSPEQLFYTF.

The J gene is TRBJ1-5, the V gene TRBV20-1. CDR1 DFQATT and CDR2 SNEGSKA come from the germline V gene (reference sequence). The CDR3 spans 15 residues. CDR3 in amino acids: CSARGMEVGSQPQHF.

V gene TRBV12-3 or TRBV12-4 combines with J gene TRBJ2-3; TCRdb picks TRBD2, but there is no DNA to check that call. There are 16 residues in the CDR3. This chain's CDR3 is CASSPIAGARTDTQYF.

This chain connects TRBV9 to TRBJ2-7; the TCRdb D gene call, TRBD1, has no DNA to confirm it. Germline V lookup: CDR1 SGDLS, CDR2 YYNGEE. The CDR3 sequence is 14 residues long. CDR3 loop: CASSVGGQIYEQYF.

The rearrangement joins TRBV28 to TRBJ2-1; the TCRdb call, TRBD2, lacks DNA for checking. The CDR3 sequence is 16 residues long. Per germline, CDR1 MDHEN and CDR2 SYDVKM. This chain's CDR3 is CASRSPGGRAGNEQFF.

The chain links TRBV28 to TRBJ2-1; the TRBD1 assignment by TCRdb is unverifiable without DNA. The CDR3 sequence is 19 residues long. The germline V gene has CDR1 MDHEN and CDR2 SYDVKM. The CDR3 region is CASSFPAGVWGNHYNEQFF.

This chain connects TRBV12-3 or TRBV12-4 to TRBJ2-5; TCRdb returns TRBD1, unconfirmable since there is no DNA. The CDR3 covers 15 residues. This chain's CDR3 is CASSFWRSGEETQYF.

The genes are TRBV29-1 and TRBJ2-1; the D call from TCRdb, TRBD1, cannot be confirmed without DNA. Germline V gene data show CDR1 as SQVTM and CDR2 as ANQGSEA. CDR3 length: 14 amino acids. The CDR3 protein is CSVLGQGASIAQFF.

This chain joins TRBV4-3 and TRBJ2-1; checking the TCRdb D call of TRBD1 is not possible without DNA. The CDR3 extends over 13 amino acids. Germline CDR1 and CDR2: LGHNA and YSLEER. The CDR3 here is CASSQAGGYEQFF.

The chain is built from TRBV12-3 or TRBV12-4 and TRBJ2-7. This CDR3 region has 13 residues. CDR3 sequence reads: CASSLQFTYEQYF.

The chain links TRBV13 to TRBJ2-1; TCRdb proposes TRBD2, but this gene call is untestable without DNA. The length of the CDR3 is 17 residues. Looked up from germline, CDR1 is PRHDT and CDR2 is FYEKMQ (reference sequence). CDR3 in amino acids: CASSPTGLADTYNEQFF.

The genes are TRBV12-3 or TRBV12-4 and TRBJ2-1. CDR3 length: 11 residues. CDR3 loop: CASSSANEQFF.

The rearrangement joins TRBV6-1 to TRBJ2-3; TCRdb selects TRBD1, and the lack of DNA leaves this call unchecked. Germline CDR1 and CDR2: MNHNS and SASEGT. This CDR3 is built from 15 residues. The chain's CDR3 is CASSKGQVNTDTQYF.

The J gene is TRBJ2-1, the V gene TRBV4-3; TCRdb indicates TRBD1, and absent DNA this call remains unverified. CDR1 is LGHNA, CDR2 YSLEER, per germline. This CDR3 has 15 residues. The CDR3 sequence is CASSQDRTGSNEQFF.